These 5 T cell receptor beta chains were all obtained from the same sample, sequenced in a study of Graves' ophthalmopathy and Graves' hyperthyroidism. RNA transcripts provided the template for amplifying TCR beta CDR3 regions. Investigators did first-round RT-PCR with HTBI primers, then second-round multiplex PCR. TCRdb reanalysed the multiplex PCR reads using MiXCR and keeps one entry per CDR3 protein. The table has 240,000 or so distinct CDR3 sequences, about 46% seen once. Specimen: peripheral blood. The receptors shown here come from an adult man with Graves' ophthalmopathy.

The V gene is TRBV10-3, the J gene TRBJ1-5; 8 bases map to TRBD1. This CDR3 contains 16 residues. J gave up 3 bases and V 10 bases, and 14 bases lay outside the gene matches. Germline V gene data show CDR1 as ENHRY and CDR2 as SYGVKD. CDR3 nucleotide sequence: TGTGCCAGCAGCCAGGGACAGGCGGAATCCAATCAGCCCCAGCATTTT. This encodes CASSQGQAESNQPQHF.

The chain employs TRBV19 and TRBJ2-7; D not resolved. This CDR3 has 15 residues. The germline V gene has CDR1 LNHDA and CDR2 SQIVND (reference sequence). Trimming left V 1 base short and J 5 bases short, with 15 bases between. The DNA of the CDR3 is TGTGCCAGTAGTATAGTTGCGGTAAAGAGCCACGAGCAGTACTTC. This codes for CASSIVAVKSHEQYF.

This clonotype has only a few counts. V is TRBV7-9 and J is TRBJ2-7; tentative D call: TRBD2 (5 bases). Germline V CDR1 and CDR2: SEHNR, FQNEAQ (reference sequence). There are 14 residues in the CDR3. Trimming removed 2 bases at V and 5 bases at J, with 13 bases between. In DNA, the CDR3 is TGTGCCAGCAGCTTATGGGGAGAGCAGGACGAGCAGTACTTC. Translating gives CASSLWGEQDEQYF.

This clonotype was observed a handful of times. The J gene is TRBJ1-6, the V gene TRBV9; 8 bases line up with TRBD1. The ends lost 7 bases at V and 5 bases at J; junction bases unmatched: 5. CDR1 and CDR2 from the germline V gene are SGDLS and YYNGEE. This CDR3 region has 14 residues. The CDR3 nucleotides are TGTGCCAGCGCACCGACAGGGGATAATTCACCCCTCCACTTT. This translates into CASAPTGDNSPLHF.

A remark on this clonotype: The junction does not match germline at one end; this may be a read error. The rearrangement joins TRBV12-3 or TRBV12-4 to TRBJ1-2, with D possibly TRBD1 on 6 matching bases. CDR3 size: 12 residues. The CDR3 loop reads CSSSNRVGGYTF. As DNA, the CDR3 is TGTTCCAGCAGTAACAGGGTCGGCGGCTACACCTTC.